The source of this T cell receptor (beta chain) is a study of CDR3 diversity in severe acne. Concerning this clonotype: A read error may account for a junction end that differs from germline.

CDR1 SNHLY and CDR2 FYNNEI come from the germline V gene. This CDR3 contains 14 residues. A single record per CDR3 protein comes from TCRdb applying MiXCR to the PCR reads. The data contain roughly 79,000 distinct CDR3 sequences, 49% of them seen just once; the ten biggest clones take up 11%. This TCR derives from a male donor with severe acne vulgaris. The material sequenced was blood. The V call is TRBV2, the J call TRBJ1-5; 7 nucleotides match TRBD1. CDR3 region: CANSEGTENQPQHF. The CDR3, as DNA: TGTGCCAACAGTGAAGGGACAGAAAATCAGCCCCAGCATTTT.